The text below deals with one T cell receptor beta chain. The time point denotes: peripheral blood 6 weeks after treatment start. The patients had locally advanced or metastatic urothelial carcinoma. This sample is drawn from a study of PD-L1 blockade in urothelial cancer. Study summary: Male sex and bladder-origin urothelial cancer were recorded for about 85% of the roughly 30 patients. Blood analysis took place 3 weeks (second dose) and 6 weeks after treatment start.

The CDR3 has 16 amino acids. Germline lookup yields CDR1 GTSNPN and CDR2 SVGIG (reference sequence). V gave up 0 bases and J gave up 3 bases, with 17 bases separating them. Measured with immunoSEQ multiplex PCR; TCRdb has only the in-frame clones, and not every one. Found here are about 76,000 clones, around 90% of them singletons; the top ten hold around 0.9%. Sequenced material: PBMCs, taken around atezolizumab (anti-PD-L1) treatment. The clonotype comes from a woman aged 80 or over with urothelial cancer. The chain has TRBV30 and TRBJ1-1; possible D gene TRBD1, 5 bases. The CDR3 region is CAWSVRRGHMDTEAFF. The CDR3 nucleotides are TGTGCCTGGAGTGTACGGCGGGGCCATATGGACACTGAAGCTTTCTTT.